The rows below give T cell receptor beta chains drawn from one sample of a study of identical twins. TCRdb reprocessed the 5' RACE reads via MiXCR and lists one record per CDR3 protein. The sample consists of about 340,000 distinct CDR3 sequences, about 12% of them appearing once. The same sample was also studied in work on yellow fever vaccine responses in identical twins.

Sequencing was performed on CD8+ T cells sorted from blood. The receptors come from a woman aged 18-29 years in good health. The CDR3 runs from the conserved cysteine through the conserved F or W. Fields, in order: V gene, CDR3 protein.

V gene: TRBV7-6; CDR3 protein: CASSPQLSGTGELFF
V gene: TRBV5-1; CDR3 protein: CASSNRDRGRQETQYF
V gene: TRBV27; CDR3 protein: CASSLSIGRATDTQYF
V gene: TRBV4-2; CDR3 protein: CASSQVRFLADTQYF
V gene: TRBV12-3/TRBV12-4; CDR3 protein: CASSPMNTEAFF
V gene: TRBV12-3/TRBV12-4; CDR3 protein: CASSLSVAGLFF
V gene: TRBV12-3/TRBV12-4; CDR3 protein: CASSSLRLGDEKLFF
V gene: TRBV11-1; CDR3 protein: CASSLARDFPQSPYNEQFF
V gene: TRBV27; CDR3 protein: CASSWGKGVDEQYF
V gene: TRBV7-9; CDR3 protein: CASSLSSTYNEQFF
V gene: TRBV6-2/TRBV6-3; CDR3 protein: CASTPVWLGDTQYF
V gene: TRBV11-2; CDR3 protein: CASSLDHRARYEQYF
V gene: TRBV5-1; CDR3 protein: CASSNGTSNEQYF
V gene: TRBV5-1; CDR3 protein: CASSPDRGADEQYF
V gene: TRBV6-2/TRBV6-3; CDR3 protein: CASSHPSGTGRFSGPGTQYF
V gene: TRBV28; CDR3 protein: CASSYPYRGRDTGELFF
V gene: TRBV2; CDR3 protein: CASSYPRGGAETQYF
V gene: TRBV14; CDR3 protein: CASSQEGDRYEQYF
V gene: TRBV20-1; CDR3 protein: CSARDLRTSENEQFF
V gene: TRBV7-8; CDR3 protein: CASRNGRGLETQYF
V gene: TRBV27; CDR3 protein: CASSLGGASGYTF
V gene: TRBV6-1; CDR3 protein: CASSRTGTSTGELFF
V gene: TRBV21-1; CDR3 protein: CASSKAKQDRQPQHF
V gene: TRBV27; CDR3 protein: CASSNDRGYSTDTQYF
V gene: TRBV7-9; CDR3 protein: CASSLAGAGGADTQYF
V gene: TRBV2; CDR3 protein: CASRDASGQGNPSGNTIYF
V gene: TRBV28; CDR3 protein: CASSPQVSPFGYTF
V gene: TRBV20-1; CDR3 protein: CSARGESFDGELFF
V gene: TRBV10-2; CDR3 protein: CASSGTGYRTDTQYF
V gene: TRBV6-5; CDR3 protein: CASSYSSGANGRDTDTQNF
V gene: TRBV10-3; CDR3 protein: CAISRDRSNTGELFF